The source of this T cell receptor beta chain is a study of blood T cell repertoires in COVID-19. This CDR3 contains 13 residues. The germline V gene encodes CDR1 SQVTM and CDR2 ANQGSEA. The V end lost 5 bases, the J end lost 8 bases, and 18 bases lay between the germline ends. TCRdb's table, derived via immunoSEQ multiplex PCR, lists solely in-frame clones and lacks some. The sample lists around 280,000 clones, roughly 90% occurring once. This sequence joins TRBV29-1 and TRBJ1-2, with D possibly being TRBD1 (6 bases). Sequencing used PBMCs or T cells enriched from blood (not recorded which). The TCR sequence derives from a woman aged 18-29 years with acute COVID-19. The CDR3 region has the DNA TGCAGCGTTTTTAAGGGAGGGACACAAGGCTACACCTTC. The encoded protein is CSVFKGGTQGYTF. The full variable domain, in which reference TRBV29-1 and TRBJ1-2 provide the parts outside the CDR3, is SAVISQKPSRDICQRGTSLTIQCQVDSQVTMMFWYRQQPGQSLTLIATANQGSEATYESGFVIDKFPISRPNLTFSTLTVSNMSPEDSSIYLCSVFKGGTQGYTFGSGTRLTVV.